This note documents a single T cell receptor (beta chain) sequence. Its target is unknown. These data are taken from a study of T cell repertoires in cytomegalovirus infection. Whole-study findings and limits: CMV-specific HLA-C-restricted TCR beta clonotypes dominated the ex vivo response.

Via MiXCR, TCRdb re-called the reads, giving one row per CDR3 protein. The data contain 200,000 or so distinct CDR3 sequences, 28% of them singletons. The germline V gene encodes CDR1 SQVTM and CDR2 ANQGSEA. The J segment lost 4 bases and the V segment lost 7 bases, leaving 6 bases of the junction unmatched. The CDR3 is made up of 12 amino acids. The sample consisted of PBMCs. The V and J genes are TRBV29-1 and TRBJ2-5; TRBD1 matches at 7 bases. This TCR was sampled from a human donor in good health (CMV status not recorded). Some clones in this sample may be carry-over from other donors' samples. In nucleotides, the CDR3 is TGCAGCGCCTCAGGGGGACGAGAGACCCAGTACTTC. Its translation: CSASGGRETQYF.